These 3 T cell receptor beta chains share one sample of origin, sequenced in a study of human CD8 memory T cell subsets. Investigators built TCR beta libraries using UMI-labeled 5' RACE. TCRdb reanalyzed the 5' RACE reads and collapses them to one entry per CDR3 protein, without DNA. Its table lists around 20,000 distinct CDR3 sequences. Sequenced: CD8+ T cells from PBMCs. These receptors all come from a human donor in good health.

V usage is TRBV11-2 and J usage is TRBJ2-1; TCRdb's D call, TRBD1, is unchecked because there is no DNA. The CDR3 covers 11 residues. The germline V gene encodes CDR1 SGHAT and CDR2 FQNNGV. CDR3: CASIGGDEQFF.

The chain has TRBV2 and TRBJ2-3. The CDR3 is 14 amino acids. Per the germline V gene, CDR1 is SNHLY and CDR2 is FYNNEI. The CDR3 protein is CASKTALSTDTQYF.

Judged by frequency, this clonotype is medium-sized. The chain employs TRBV29-1 and TRBJ1-5. The CDR3 runs 12 residues. Germline CDR1 SQVTM, CDR2 ANQGSEA. The CDR3 protein is CSVVLGNQPQHF.